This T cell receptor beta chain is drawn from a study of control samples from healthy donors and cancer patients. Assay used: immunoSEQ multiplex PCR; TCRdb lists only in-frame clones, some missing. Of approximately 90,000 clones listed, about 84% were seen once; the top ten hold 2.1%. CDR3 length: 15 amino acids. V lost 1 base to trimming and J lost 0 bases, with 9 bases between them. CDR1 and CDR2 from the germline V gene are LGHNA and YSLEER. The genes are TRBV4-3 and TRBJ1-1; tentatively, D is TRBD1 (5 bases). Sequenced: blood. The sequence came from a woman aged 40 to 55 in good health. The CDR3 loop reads CASSQVGGLNTEAFF. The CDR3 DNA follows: TGCGCCAGCAGCCAAGTGGGGGGGTTGAACACTGAAGCTTTCTTT.